This TCR beta chain was identified during a study of CD8 T cells in ankylosing spondylitis (dated by TCRdb to 2016 to 2017). Background for the entire study: To find TCR variants linked to disease, the study profiled T cell receptor beta repertoires in ankylosing spondylitis patients and healthy donors. The full study cohort comprised 20 to 30 ankylosing spondylitis patients and roughly 110 healthy donors. Samples of peripheral blood were taken, and for ankylosing spondylitis patients, synovial fluid was collected as well.

This clonotype showed up many times. The target of this receptor is not known. The record has no base qualities; no much larger clone is one base away. The listed sequencing device is Illumina HiSeq 2500. TCR beta libraries were prepared by quantitative 5'-RACE with molecular barcodes. Under the source paper's analysis protocol: A new computational method based on a probabilistic model of VDJ rearrangement was used to identify disease-linked TCR variants. TCRdb handled the public reads itself, with Q25 trimming in fastp and clone calling in MiXCR, and kept productive beta chains. Merged by CDR3 protein, the rows form single entries marked with the most common genes and DNA. TCRdb's processing, not the authors', yielded these V and J calls. A total of hundreds of thousands of distinct CDR3 sequences appear in this sample, over 9.5% of them only once. Clones ranked in the top ten supply 21% of the sample.

General study outcomes and caveats: Some of the motif variants had been reported before in the synovial fluid and blood of reactive arthritis patients, a finding that suggests common disease-initiation mechanisms. Blood from ankylosing spondylitis patients appeared to be characterized by a TCR beta motif composed of 7 to 9 highly homologous amino acid variants. The disease-linked clones were reported to be significantly enriched in matched synovial fluid samples from ankylosing spondylitis patients. A CD8+ phenotype was shown by the disease-linked clones, which were found at relatively low frequencies in peripheral blood.

The CDR3 starts with the cysteine, ends with the phenylalanine, and has 15 residues. The entry retains the CDR3 DNA only, 45 bases that are in frame from base 1. Trimming leaves V shorter by 2 bases and J shorter by 1 base, with the junction holding 2 bases beyond the gene matches. CDR1 and CDR2 are drawn from the germline V gene: SGDLS, YYNGEE. The sample comprised blood, either unsorted or a sorted T cell fraction (not recorded which). The TCR comes from a male donor with ankylosing spondylitis or in good health (not recorded which). The chain is assembled from TRBV9 and TRBJ2-5, with 10 bases in between that match TRBD1. The DNA reads as follows: TGTGCCAGCAGCGTTGGGACAGGGGTCCAAGAGACCCAGTACTTC. Protein translation: CASSVGTGVQETQYF. Here the CDR3 is joined to the reference TRBV9 and TRBJ2-5 genes, and the full variable domain is: DSGVTQTPKHLITATGQRVTLRCSPRSGDLSVYWYQQSLDQGLQFLIQYYNGEERAKGNILERFSAQQFPDLHSELNLSSLELGDSALYFCASSVGTGVQETQYFGPGTRLLVL.